These 18 T cell receptor beta chains were sequenced from one sample in a study of blood T cells in healthy people across ages. It was with a sample-barcoded 5' primer and a J-beta primer mix that a second PCR of roughly 6 to 12 cycles was run. TCRdb re-called the 5' RACE reads with MiXCR, one entry per CDR3 protein. The sample has about 720,000 distinct CDR3 sequences, over 20% seen once; the top ten hold around a fifth. The specimen sequenced was blood. All receptors derive from a man between 70 and 80 years old in good health.

This clonotype has more than one count but fewer than ten. The rearrangement uses TRBV6-2 or TRBV6-3 and TRBJ2-1; TRBD1 matches at 7 bases. Germline V gene data show CDR1 as MNHEY and CDR2 as SVGEGT. The CDR3 has 17 residues. V was clipped by 5 bases and J by 4 bases; unmatched bases: 14. The CDR3 sequence is CASSQRQQTGRYNEQFF. The CDR3 DNA sequence: TGTGCCAGCAGTCAACGGCAGCAGACAGGGAGATACAATGAGCAGTTCTTC.

The V and J genes are TRBV29-1 and TRBJ1-1; D is possibly TRBD1 (6 bases). CDR3 length equals 15 residues. Germline V CDR1 and CDR2: SQVTM, ANQGSEA. With 5 bases removed from V and 4 bases from J, the gap between germline ends came to 20 bases. CDR3 sequence: CSVLTGWRGRTEAFF. As DNA, the CDR3 is TGCAGCGTTCTAACAGGGTGGAGGGGTCGCACTGAAGCTTTCTTT.

This clonotype was counted between two and nine times. CDR3 sequence: CASSPPLSGGADTQYF. In DNA form, the CDR3 reads TGTGCCAGTAGCCCCCCCCTTAGCGGGGGTGCAGATACGCAGTATTTT. The J gene is TRBJ2-3, the V gene TRBV19; 9 bases fit TRBD2. V lost 6 bases to trimming and J lost 4 bases; unmatched junction nucleotides: 11. The CDR3 loop spans 16 amino acids. Germline loops: CDR1 LNHDA, CDR2 SQIVND (reference sequence).

At least ten counts were recorded for this clonotype. The chain links TRBV6-5 to TRBJ1-5; 7 nucleotides agree with TRBD1. The CDR3 is made up of 15 amino acids. The junction had 5 bases not matched to a gene; V was cut back by 6 bases and J by 0 bases. Germline V gene lookup returns CDR1 MNHEY and CDR2 SVGAGI. The CDR3 DNA reads as TGTGCCAGCAGCAAGGGACAGTATAGCAATCAGCCCCAGCATTTT. Its translation: CASSKGQYSNQPQHF.

This clonotype has just a few counts. Relative to the germline gene, one junction end is altered; a read error may explain this. This chain links TRBV12-3 or TRBV12-4 with TRBJ2-7; 7 bases match TRBD2. The CDR3 totals 14 residues. CDR3 loop: CASSLRLAGNEHFF. DNA of the CDR3: TGTGCCAGCAGTCTACGGTTAGCGGGCAATGAGCATTTCTTC.

Only a few counts were recorded for this clonotype. J is TRBJ2-7 and V is TRBV6-6; D possibly matches TRBD1 or TRBD2 (6 bases each). This CDR3 is built from 13 residues. Germline V gives CDR1 MNHNY, CDR2 SVGAGI (reference sequence). V lost 2 bases and J lost 2, with 7 bases in between. The chain's CDR3 is CASSYRGAYEQYV. In DNA form, the CDR3 reads TGTGCCAGCAGTTACAGGGGGGCCTACGAGCAGTACGTC.

The rearrangement joins TRBV29-1 to TRBJ1-1; D call uncertain. Per germline, CDR1 SQVTM and CDR2 ANQGSEA. V lost 7 bases, J lost 1 base, and 10 bases lay in between. There are 12 residues in the CDR3. This chain's CDR3 is CSALHRNTEAFF. The CDR3 bases are TGCAGCGCCCTACATCGGAACACTGAAGCTTTCTTT.

This chain uses TRBV12-3 or TRBV12-4 with TRBJ2-2; D is unresolved. The germline V and J ends were trimmed by 2 bases and 13 bases, with 17 bases remaining between them. The CDR3 totals 14 residues. DNA for the CDR3: TGTGCCAGCAGTTTATCACACCGCTCGTTGGGGCTGTTTTTT. Its protein product is CASSLSHRSLGLFF.

CDR3 coding DNA: TGTGCCAGCAGTTTTAGGCCCTTATCCTACGAGCAGTACTTC. It is translated as CASSFRPLSYEQYF. The chain has TRBV12-3 or TRBV12-4 and TRBJ2-7; D unclear. The CDR3 has 14 residues. Trimming removed 3 bases at V and 1 base at J, with 10 bases between.

The chain combines TRBV6-6 with TRBJ1-6, with TRBD1 identical over 10 bases. Germline values: CDR1 MNHNY, CDR2 SVGAGI (reference sequence). J gave up 7 bases and V 2 bases, and 2 bases lay outside the gene matches. The CDR3 sequence is 15 residues long. DNA of the CDR3: TGTGCCAGCAGTTACCAGGACAGGGGGAATTCACCCCTCCACTTT. Translated: CASSYQDRGNSPLHF.

The chain couples TRBV7-8 to TRBJ1-2, with D unresolved. The germline V gene has CDR1 SGHVS and CDR2 FQNEAQ. The CDR3 is 14 residues long. Trimming cost V 1 base and J 6 bases, with 12 bases left between them. The CDR3 nucleotides are TGTGCCAGCAGCTTAGTTCCAGGCTACGATGGCTACACCTTC. Its translation is CASSLVPGYDGYTF.

The rearrangement joins TRBV12-3 or TRBV12-4 to TRBJ1-2; possible D gene TRBD1, 6 bases. V lost 6 bases and J lost 4, with 18 bases in between. The CDR3 has 15 residues. CDR3 coding DNA: TGTGCCAGCAGCAAATCCGGGACACAGATCTATGGCTACACCTTC. The encoded protein is CASSKSGTQIYGYTF.

V and J are TRBV20-1 and TRBJ2-3, with D possibly matching TRBD2 (6 bases). The germline V gene encodes CDR1 DFQATT and CDR2 SNEGSKA (reference sequence). V lost 8 bases to trimming and J lost 1 base, with 16 bases between them. The CDR3 is 14 amino acids. CDR3 protein: CSTTTRRGTDTQYF. DNA for the CDR3: TGCAGTACAACGACTAGGAGAGGCACAGATACGCAGTATTTT.

This clonotype was observed a few times. J is TRBJ2-7 and V is TRBV20-1, with TRBD1 matching 7 bases. With V trimmed by 1 base and J by 1 base, 7 bases remained unmatched. The CDR3 consists of 15 residues. Germline assignment: CDR1 DFQATT and CDR2 SNEGSKA (reference sequence). The CDR3 reads CSARGSDRVSYEQYF. CDR3 sequence (DNA): TGCAGTGCTAGAGGTTCAGACAGGGTGTCCTACGAGCAGTACTTC.

This clonotype was detected only a few times. The CDR3, as DNA: TGTGCCAGCAGTCTCAGAGCGGGAGGGCCGAGGGATGAGCAGTTCTTC. Protein: CASSLRAGGPRDEQFF. The J gene is TRBJ2-1, the V gene TRBV12-3 or TRBV12-4, with TRBD2 identical over 10 bases. The CDR3 sequence is 16 residues long. J lost 8 bases, V lost 5 bases, and 12 bases had no gene match.

This clonotype was observed a handful of times. V usage is TRBV4-3 and J usage is TRBJ2-3, with D uncertain. This CDR3 comprises 15 residues. V gave up 0 bases and J gave up 4 bases, with 11 bases separating them. Germline values: CDR1 LGHNA, CDR2 YSLEER. CDR3 nucleotide sequence: TGCGCCAGCAGCCAAGATGCCAGCAGAGCAGATACGCAGTATTTT. As protein: CASSQDASRADTQYF.

To note about this clonotype: The junction differs from germline at one of its ends, possibly a read error. The V call is TRBV20-1, the J call TRBJ1-4; D perhaps matches TRBD1 (5 bases). The CDR3 runs to 15 residues. CDR1 DFQATT and CDR2 SNEGSKA come from the germline V gene (reference sequence). CDR3 nucleotides: TGCAGTGCTGGTTTGAAGCAGGGCGGTGGGGAAAGACTGTTTTTT. Its protein product is CSAGLKQGGGERLFF.

This clonotype was seen only a few times. The chain employs TRBV7-9 and TRBJ1-4, with D possibly TRBD1 on 5 matching bases. With 5 bases removed from V and 7 bases from J, the gap between germline ends came to 14 bases. The CDR3 totals 14 residues. CDR1 is SEHNR, CDR2 FQNEAQ, per germline (reference sequence). The CDR3 protein is CASSVGVGTEKLFF. The CDR3 DNA is TGTGCCAGCAGCGTAGGGGTGGGGACTGAAAAACTGTTTTTT.